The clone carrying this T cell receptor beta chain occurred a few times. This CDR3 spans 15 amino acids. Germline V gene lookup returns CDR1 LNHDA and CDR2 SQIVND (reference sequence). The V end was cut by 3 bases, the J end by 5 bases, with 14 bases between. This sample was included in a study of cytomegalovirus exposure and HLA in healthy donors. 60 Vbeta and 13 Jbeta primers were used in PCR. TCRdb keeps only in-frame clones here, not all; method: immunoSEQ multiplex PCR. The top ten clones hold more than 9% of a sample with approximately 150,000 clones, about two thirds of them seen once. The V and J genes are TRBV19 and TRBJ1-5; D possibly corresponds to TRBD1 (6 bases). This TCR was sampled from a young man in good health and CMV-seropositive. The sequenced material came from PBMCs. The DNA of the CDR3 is TGTGCCAGTAGTATTGGCCGGACAGCGGATCAGCCCCAGCATTTT. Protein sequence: CASSIGRTADQPQHF.